Listed here are 19 T cell receptor beta chains from one sample, sequenced in a study of cytomegalovirus exposure and HLA in healthy donors. PCR was performed using 60 Vbeta and 13 Jbeta primers. Sequenced by immunoSEQ multiplex PCR; TCRdb stores in-frame clones only, minus some. Its table lists over 150,000 clones. Sequencing used PBMCs. All receptors come from a boy under 18 in good health and CMV-seronegative.

This chain links TRBV6-6 with TRBJ2-7; D perhaps matches TRBD1 (6 bases). The CDR3 is made up of 12 amino acids. The V gene lost 6 bases and the J gene lost 0 bases, with 6 bases spanning the gap. Germline V CDR1 and CDR2: MNHNY, SVGAGI (reference sequence). CDR3 in DNA: TGTGCCAGCAGGGACAGCTCCTACGAGCAGTACTTC. It translates to CASRDSSYEQYF.

This sequence joins TRBV5-8 and TRBJ2-2, with TRBD2 matching over 7 bases. The ends lost 0 bases at V and 4 bases at J; junction bases unmatched: 9. CDR1 SGHTS and CDR2 YDEGEE come from the germline V gene. This CDR3 is built from 17 residues. DNA for the CDR3: TGTGCCAGCAGCTTGGATCGGACTAGTGGCGGCACCGGGGAGCTGTTTTTT. Protein product: CASSLDRTSGGTGELFF.

The V call is TRBV6-6, the J call TRBJ2-7; unclear D gene. V dropped 5 bases and J dropped 5 bases, with 13 bases sitting between them. The CDR3 is 13 amino acids. Germline CDR1 reads MNHNY; CDR2 reads SVGAGI (reference sequence). The CDR3 here is CASSPLTVDEQYF. CDR3 nucleotide sequence: TGTGCCAGCAGTCCTTTAACGGTAGACGAGCAGTACTTC.

This chain uses TRBV7-3 with TRBJ1-1; tentative D call: TRBD1 (5 bases). This CDR3 is 13 amino acids long. The ends were cut back, 2 bases at V and 1 base at J, with 5 bases in the middle. In germline, CDR1 is SGHTA, CDR2 FQGTGA. CDR3 protein: CASSLDRNTEAFF. The CDR3 coding sequence is TGTGCCAGCAGCTTAGACAGGAACACTGAAGCTTTCTTT.

This chain uses TRBV21-1 with TRBJ1-4; the D segment call TRBD1 is taken from the table without a DNA check. TRBV21-1 is deemed a pseudogene. This CDR3 is 19 amino acids long. The DNA of the CDR3 is TGTGCCAGCAGCAAACCCCAGAGAGGGGGTGACTCAACTAATGAAAAACTGTTTTTT. This translates into CASSKPQRGGDSTNEKLFF.

The genes are TRBV5-6 and TRBJ2-6; D might be TRBD1 (6 bases). The V gene's germline CDR1 is SGHDT and CDR2 YYEEEE. This CDR3 spans 16 amino acids. Deletions cut 0 bases from V and 4 bases from J, with 11 bases between. In nucleotides, the CDR3 is TGTGCCAGCAGCTTGGAGGGGGTCCCCGGGGCCAACGTCCTGACTTTC. Residues: CASSLEGVPGANVLTF.

This chain joins TRBV5-4 and TRBJ2-1, with a weak D call TRBD2 (6 bases). The CDR3 has 16 amino acids. V lost 2 bases and J lost 0, with 12 bases in between. Germline-derived CDR1 and CDR2 are SGHNT and YYREEE (reference sequence). In DNA, the CDR3 is TGTGCCAGCAGCTTTAAGGCGGGAAGCTCCTACAATGAGCAGTTCTTC. As protein: CASSFKAGSSYNEQFF.

The chain is built from TRBV15 and TRBJ2-5; 7 bases map to TRBD1. Germline CDR1 reads LNHNV; CDR2 reads YYDKDF (reference sequence). This CDR3 contains 14 residues. Trimming took 2 bases from V and 5 from J; bases not matched to a gene: 5. Written as DNA, the CDR3 is TGTGCCACCAGCAGACCGACAGGGTTTGAGACCCAGTACTTC. It encodes CATSRPTGFETQYF.

The chain combines TRBV7-8 with TRBJ1-5, with 8 bases aligning to TRBD1. The CDR3 length is 13 residues. V was clipped by 5 bases and J by 7 bases; unmatched bases: 4. The germline gives CDR1 SGHVS, CDR2 FQNEAQ. In DNA form, the CDR3 reads TGTGCCAGCAGCCAGGACAGGGCCCAGCCCCAGCATTTT. Translating it yields CASSQDRAQPQHF.

The gene calls are TRBV7-3 and TRBJ2-7, with D perhaps matching TRBD2 (5 bases). CDR1 is SGHTA and CDR2 is FQGTGA in the germline V gene. V gave up 5 bases and J gave up 4 bases, with 12 bases separating them. The CDR3 spans 13 residues. The CDR3 sequence is CASSPGGGYEQYF. The CDR3, as DNA: TGTGCCAGCAGCCCAGGAGGAGGATACGAGCAGTACTTC.

The CDR3 DNA is TGCGCCAGCAGTGGGGGGGGAATTAATTCACCCCTCCACTTT. Translated, it gives CASSGGGINSPLHF. This chain links TRBV10-1 with TRBJ1-6; tentatively, D is TRBD1 (5 bases). Germline V CDR1 and CDR2: WNHNN, SYGVQD (reference sequence). The CDR3 is 14 residues long. Trimming cost V 4 bases and J 6 bases, with 10 bases left between them.

V and J are TRBV5-1 and TRBJ2-7; TRBD1 aligns across 7 bases. J lost 3 bases, V lost 3 bases, and 3 bases had no gene match. CDR3 length: 13 residues. Germline loops: CDR1 SGHRS, CDR2 YFSETQ. The CDR3 DNA reads TGCGCCAGCAGCTCGACAGGGCTCTACGAGCAGTACTTC. Amino acid sequence: CASSSTGLYEQYF. Filled out from reference TRBV5-1 and TRBJ2-7, the complete variable domain reads KAGVTQTPRYLIKTRGQQVTLSCSPISGHRSVSWYQQTPGQGLQFLFEYFSETQRNKGNFPGRFSGRQFSNSRSEMNVSTLELGDSALYLCASSSTGLYEQYFGPGTRLTVT.

The chain employs TRBV10-2 and TRBJ2-1, with 8 nucleotides matching TRBD2. Germline lookup yields CDR1 WSHSY and CDR2 SAAADI. The CDR3 runs to 16 residues. After removal of 7 bases from V and 6 bases from J, the junction contained 14 bases not matched to a gene. The CDR3 DNA reads as TGCGCCAGCAACACCCCGGGGACTAGAGGGTCCAATGAGCAGTTCTTC. It translates to CASNTPGTRGSNEQFF.

The V call is TRBV19, the J call TRBJ1-1; 7 nucleotides match TRBD1. This CDR3 is built from 12 residues. With 7 bases clipped from V and 2 bases from J, the junction kept 1 base outside the gene matches. Germline V gene data show CDR1 as LNHDA and CDR2 as SQIVND (reference sequence). For the CDR3, the DNA is TGTGCCAGTAACAGGGGAAACACTGAAGCTTTCTTT. This codes for CASNRGNTEAFF.

With respect to this clone: This sample includes further DNA sequences coding for the same CDR3. The chain is built from TRBV29-1 and TRBJ1-1; D remains ambiguous. The CDR3 is 12 residues long. Germline CDR1 is SQVTM and CDR2 is ANQGSEA. V dropped 7 bases and J dropped 6 bases, with 15 bases sitting between them. Here the CDR3 DNA reads TGCAGCGCCGCGACTGTGGCGGCTGAAGCTTTCTTT. This gives the protein CSAATVAAEAFF.

The rearrangement uses TRBV7-9 and TRBJ1-6; 7 nucleotides line up with TRBD1. Germline CDR1 and CDR2: SEHNR and FQNEAQ (reference sequence). V dropped 0 bases and J dropped 5; count of bases not matched to a gene: 7. The length of the CDR3 is 17 residues. The CDR3 DNA reads as TGTGCCAGCAGCTTAGCCAACGTTGGGACAGATAATTCACCCCTCCACTTT. It specifies CASSLANVGTDNSPLHF.

The genes are TRBV9 and TRBJ1-4; TRBD1 matches 8 bases. Germline V CDR1 and CDR2: SGDLS, YYNGEE. The CDR3 contains 15 residues. The trim removed 2 bases at V and 8 bases at J, leaving 8 bases unmatched. The CDR3 coding sequence is TGTGCCAGCAGCGTCGACAGGGGCTGGGGAGAAAAACTGTTTTTT. Translating gives CASSVDRGWGEKLFF.

The J gene is TRBJ1-1, the V gene TRBV7-9; tentatively, D is TRBD1 (5 bases). Trimming stripped 1 base from V and 4 bases from J, with 16 bases between. The CDR3 has 16 residues. Germline values: CDR1 SEHNR, CDR2 FQNEAQ (reference sequence). The CDR3, as DNA: TGTGCCAGCAGCTTAGGAACAGCGGGTAGGGGCACTGAAGCTTTCTTT. Translated, it gives CASSLGTAGRGTEAFF. The entire variable domain, with the rest obtained from reference TRBV7-9 and TRBJ1-1, is as follows: DTGVSQNPRHKITKRGQNVTFRCDPISEHNRLYWYRQTLGQGPEFLTYFQNEAQLEKSRLLSDRFSAERPKGSFSTLEIQRTEQGDSAMYLCASSLGTAGRGTEAFFGQGTRLTVV.

The genes are TRBV27 and TRBJ2-7, with TRBD1 identical over 7 bases. The length of the CDR3 is 15 residues. V shed 5 bases and J 3 bases; nucleotides not matched to a gene: 10. Germline V CDR1 and CDR2: MNHEY, SMNVEV (reference sequence). The CDR3 bases are TGTGCCAGCAGTCTAACCGGGACAGATAACTACGAGCAGTACTTC. Translating it yields CASSLTGTDNYEQYF.